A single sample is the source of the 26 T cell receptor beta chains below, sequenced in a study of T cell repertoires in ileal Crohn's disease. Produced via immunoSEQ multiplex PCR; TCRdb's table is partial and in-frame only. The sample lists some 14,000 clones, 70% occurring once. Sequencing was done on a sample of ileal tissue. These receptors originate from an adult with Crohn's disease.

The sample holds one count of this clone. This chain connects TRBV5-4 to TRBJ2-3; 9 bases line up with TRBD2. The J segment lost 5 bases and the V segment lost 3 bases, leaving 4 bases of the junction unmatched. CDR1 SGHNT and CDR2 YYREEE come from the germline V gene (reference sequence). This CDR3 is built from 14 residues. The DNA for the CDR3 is TGTGCCAGCAGCTGGGCGGGGGGGCAAGATACGCAGTATTTT. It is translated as CASSWAGGQDTQYF.

This chain's CDR3 is CASSQAQGSQETQYF. The CDR3 DNA sequence: TGTGCCAGCAGCCAGGCCCAGGGGAGCCAAGAGACCCAGTACTTC. The chain links TRBV5-4 to TRBJ2-5, with D possibly matching TRBD1 (6 bases). This CDR3 is 15 amino acids long. Per germline, CDR1 SGHNT and CDR2 YYREEE (reference sequence). Trimming took 4 bases from V and 1 from J, leaving 14 bases between them.

The CDR3 sequence is CAWTGRGGQPQHF. CDR3 in DNA: TGTGCCTGGACTGGGAGGGGTGGGCAGCCCCAGCATTTT. The rearrangement links TRBV30 to TRBJ1-5; maybe TRBD1 (5 bases). CDR1 GTSNPN and CDR2 SVGIG come from the germline V gene (reference sequence). Trimming removed 4 bases at V and 7 bases at J, with 14 bases between. The CDR3 runs to 13 residues.

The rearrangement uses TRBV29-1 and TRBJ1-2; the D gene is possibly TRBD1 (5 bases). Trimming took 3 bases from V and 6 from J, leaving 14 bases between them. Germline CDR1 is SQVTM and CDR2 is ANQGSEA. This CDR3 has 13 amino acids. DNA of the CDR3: TGCAGCGTTGATAATCAGGGTCAGGATGGCTACACCTTC. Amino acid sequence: CSVDNQGQDGYTF.

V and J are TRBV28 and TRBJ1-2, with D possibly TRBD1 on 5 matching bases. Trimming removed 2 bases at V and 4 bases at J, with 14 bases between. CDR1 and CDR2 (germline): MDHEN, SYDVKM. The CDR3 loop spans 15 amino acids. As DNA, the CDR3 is TGTGCCAGCAGTTTAAGACAGAACCTTCTCTATGGCTACACCTTC. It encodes CASSLRQNLLYGYTF.

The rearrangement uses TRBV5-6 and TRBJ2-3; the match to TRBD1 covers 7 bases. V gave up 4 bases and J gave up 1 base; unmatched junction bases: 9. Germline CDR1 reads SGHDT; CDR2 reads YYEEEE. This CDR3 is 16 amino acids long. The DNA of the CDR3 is TGTGCCAGCAGCCTTCGAGGGGGACAGCGCACAGATACGCAGTATTTT. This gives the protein CASSLRGGQRTDTQYF.

In DNA, the CDR3 is TGTGCCAGCACCTTTACACGGTCCAAAAACATTCAGTACTTC. Amino acids: CASTFTRSKNIQYF. V and J are TRBV28 and TRBJ2-4; D unresolved. This CDR3 region has 14 residues. Looked up from germline, CDR1 is MDHEN and CDR2 is SYDVKM. V lost 7 bases and J lost 2, with 12 bases in between.

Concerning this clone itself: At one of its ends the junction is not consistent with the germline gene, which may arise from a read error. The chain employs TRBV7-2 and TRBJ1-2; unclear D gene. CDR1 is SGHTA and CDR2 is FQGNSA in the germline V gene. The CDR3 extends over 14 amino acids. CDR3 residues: CASSLAVSNYGYTF. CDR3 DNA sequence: TGTGCCAGCAGTTTAGCGGTCAGTAACTATGGCTACACCTTC.

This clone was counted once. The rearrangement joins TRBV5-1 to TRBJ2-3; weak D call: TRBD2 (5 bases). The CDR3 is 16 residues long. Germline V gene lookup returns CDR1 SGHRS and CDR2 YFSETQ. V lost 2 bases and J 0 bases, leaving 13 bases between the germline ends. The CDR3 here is CASSLGSLVSTDTQYF. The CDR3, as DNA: TGCGCCAGCAGCTTAGGGAGTTTGGTGAGCACAGATACGCAGTATTTT.

The CDR3 nucleotides are TGTGCCAGCAGCCGGGGGTCGGGAAACACCATATATTTT. Its translation is CASSRGSGNTIYF. This chain uses TRBV2 with TRBJ1-3; D is possibly TRBD1 (5 bases). Per the germline V gene, CDR1 is SNHLY and CDR2 is FYNNEI. This CDR3 spans 13 amino acids. Trimming left V 6 bases short and J 4 bases short, with 10 bases between.

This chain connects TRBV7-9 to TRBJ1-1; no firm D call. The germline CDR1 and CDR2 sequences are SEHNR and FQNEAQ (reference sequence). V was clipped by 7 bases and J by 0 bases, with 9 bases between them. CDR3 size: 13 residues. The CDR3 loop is CASTDLLNTEAFF. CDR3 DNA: TGTGCCAGCACCGACCTGTTGAACACTGAAGCTTTCTTT. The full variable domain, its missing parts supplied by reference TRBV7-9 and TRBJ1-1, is DTGVSQNPRHKITKRGQNVTFRCDPISEHNRLYWYRQTLGQGPEFLTYFQNEAQLEKSRLLSDRFSAERPKGSFSTLEIQRTEQGDSAMYLCASTDLLNTEAFFGQGTRLTVV.

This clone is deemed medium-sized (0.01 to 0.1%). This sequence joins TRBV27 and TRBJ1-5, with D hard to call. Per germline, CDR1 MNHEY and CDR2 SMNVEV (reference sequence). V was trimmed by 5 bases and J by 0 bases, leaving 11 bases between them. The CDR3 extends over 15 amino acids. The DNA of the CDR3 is TGTGCCAGCAGTCCCGAGGGCACTAGCAATCAGCCCCAGCATTTT. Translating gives CASSPEGTSNQPQHF.

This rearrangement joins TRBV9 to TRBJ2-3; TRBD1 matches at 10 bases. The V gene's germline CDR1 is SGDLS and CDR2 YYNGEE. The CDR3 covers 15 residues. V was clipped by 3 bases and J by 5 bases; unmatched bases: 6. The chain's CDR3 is CASSGWTGGRDTQYF. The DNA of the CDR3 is TGTGCCAGCAGCGGATGGACAGGGGGGAGAGATACGCAGTATTTT.

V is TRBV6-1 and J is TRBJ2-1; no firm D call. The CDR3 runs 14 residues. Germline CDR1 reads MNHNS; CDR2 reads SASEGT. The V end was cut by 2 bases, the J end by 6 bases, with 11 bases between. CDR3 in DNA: TGTGCCAGCAGTGAATTGGGGAACCTCAATGAGCAGTTCTTC. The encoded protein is CASSELGNLNEQFF.

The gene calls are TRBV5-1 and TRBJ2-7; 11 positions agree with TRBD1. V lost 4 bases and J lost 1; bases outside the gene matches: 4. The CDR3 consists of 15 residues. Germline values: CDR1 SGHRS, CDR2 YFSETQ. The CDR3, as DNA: TGCGCCAGCAGCCCGGGACAGGGGGGTTCCTACGAGCAGTACTTC. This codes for CASSPGQGGSYEQYF.

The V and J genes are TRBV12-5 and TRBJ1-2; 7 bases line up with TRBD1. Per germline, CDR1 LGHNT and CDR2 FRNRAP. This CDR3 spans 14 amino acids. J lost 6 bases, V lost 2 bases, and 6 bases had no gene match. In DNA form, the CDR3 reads TGTGCTAGTGGTTTGAATACAGGGGCGGATGGCTACACCTTC. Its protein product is CASGLNTGADGYTF. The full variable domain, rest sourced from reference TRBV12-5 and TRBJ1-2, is DARVTQTPRHKVTEMGQEVTMRCQPILGHNTVFWYRQTMMQGLELLAYFRNRAPLDDSGMPKDRFSAEMPDATLATLKIQPSEPRDSAVYFCASGLNTGADGYTFGSGTRLTVV.

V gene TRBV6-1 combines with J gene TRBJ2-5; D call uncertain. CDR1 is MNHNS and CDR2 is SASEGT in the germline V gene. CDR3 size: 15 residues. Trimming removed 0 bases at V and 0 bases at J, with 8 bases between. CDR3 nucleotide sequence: TGTGCCAGCAGTGAAGCACAGCTCTACCAAGAGACCCAGTACTTC. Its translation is CASSEAQLYQETQYF.

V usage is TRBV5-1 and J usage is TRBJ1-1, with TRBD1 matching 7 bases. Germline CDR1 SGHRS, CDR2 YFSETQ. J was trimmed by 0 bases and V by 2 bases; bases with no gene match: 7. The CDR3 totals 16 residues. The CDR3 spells CASSFKGAGMNTEAFF. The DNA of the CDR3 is TGCGCCAGCAGCTTCAAGGGGGCAGGGATGAACACTGAAGCTTTCTTT.

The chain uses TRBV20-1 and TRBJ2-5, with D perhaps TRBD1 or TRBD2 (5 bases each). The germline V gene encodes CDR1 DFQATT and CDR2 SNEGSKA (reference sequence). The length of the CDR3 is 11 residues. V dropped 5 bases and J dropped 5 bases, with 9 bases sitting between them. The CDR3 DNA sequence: TGCAGTGCTCGGGGCCCGGAGACCCAGTACTTC. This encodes CSARGPETQYF.

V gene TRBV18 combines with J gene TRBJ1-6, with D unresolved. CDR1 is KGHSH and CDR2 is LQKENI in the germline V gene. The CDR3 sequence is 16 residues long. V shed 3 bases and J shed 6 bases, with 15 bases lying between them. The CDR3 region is CASSPPAGVGNSPLHF. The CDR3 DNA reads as TGTGCCAGCTCACCCCCCGCTGGGGTGGGTAATTCACCCCTCCACTTT.

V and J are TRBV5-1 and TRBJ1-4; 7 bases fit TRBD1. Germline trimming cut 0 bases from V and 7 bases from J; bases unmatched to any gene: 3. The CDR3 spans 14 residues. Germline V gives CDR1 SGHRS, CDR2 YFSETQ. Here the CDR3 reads CASSLVGGSEKLFF. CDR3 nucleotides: TGCGCCAGCAGCTTGGTAGGGGGCAGTGAAAAACTGTTTTTT.

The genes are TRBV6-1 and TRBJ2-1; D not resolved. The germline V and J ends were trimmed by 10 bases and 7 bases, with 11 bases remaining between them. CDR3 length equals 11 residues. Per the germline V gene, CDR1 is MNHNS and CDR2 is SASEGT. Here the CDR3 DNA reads TGTGCCATTGACCCACTAAATGAGCAGTTCTTC. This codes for CAIDPLNEQFF.

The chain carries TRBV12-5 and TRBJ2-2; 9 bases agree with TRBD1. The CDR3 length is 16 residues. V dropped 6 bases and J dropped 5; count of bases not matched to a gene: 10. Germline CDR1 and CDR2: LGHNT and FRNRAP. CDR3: CASGPPTGGWTGELFF. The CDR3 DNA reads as TGTGCTAGTGGGCCTCCTACAGGGGGCTGGACCGGGGAGCTGTTTTTT.

Here the CDR3 DNA reads TGTGCCAGCAGCTACCGGGACAGCTATAATTCACCCCTCCACTTT. This codes for CASSYRDSYNSPLHF. The chain uses TRBV5-6 and TRBJ1-6; 7 nucleotides match TRBD1. With 3 bases clipped from V and 3 bases from J, the junction kept 3 bases outside the gene matches. CDR1 and CDR2 (germline): SGHDT, YYEEEE. This CDR3 has 15 residues.

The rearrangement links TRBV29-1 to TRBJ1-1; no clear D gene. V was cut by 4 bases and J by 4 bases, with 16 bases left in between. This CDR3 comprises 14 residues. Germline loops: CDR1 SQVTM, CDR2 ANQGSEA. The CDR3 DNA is TGCAGCGTTGCCCTACCTTTATCAGGCACTGAAGCTTTCTTT. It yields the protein CSVALPLSGTEAFF.

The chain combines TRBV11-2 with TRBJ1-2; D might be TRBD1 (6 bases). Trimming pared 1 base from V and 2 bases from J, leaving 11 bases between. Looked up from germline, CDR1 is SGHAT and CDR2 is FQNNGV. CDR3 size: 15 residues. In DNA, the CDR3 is TGTGCCAGCAGCTTAGTGCCGGGGGCCAACTATGGCTACACCTTC. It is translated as CASSLVPGANYGYTF. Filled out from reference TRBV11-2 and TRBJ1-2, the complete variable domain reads EAGVAQSPRYKIIEKRQSVAFWCNPISGHATLYWYQQILGQGPKLLIQFQNNGVVDDSQLPKDRFSAERLKGVDSTLKIQPAKLEDSAVYLCASSLVPGANYGYTFGSGTRLTVV.